One and the same sample provided the 7 T cell receptor beta chains below, sequenced in a study of T cell responses to AZD1222 COVID-19 vaccine. Some clones are missing from TCRdb's copy, which holds only in-frame ones; the method was immunoSEQ multiplex PCR. The table records roughly 140,000 clones, roughly 92% of them present only once. This specimen was peripheral blood, taken on day 0 of AZD1222 vaccination. The receptors come from an adult in good health.

The rearrangement uses TRBV5-4 and TRBJ1-1; D perhaps matches TRBD1 (5 bases). The length of the CDR3 is 14 residues. V shed 0 bases and J shed 4 bases, with 10 bases lying between them. Per germline, CDR1 SGHNT and CDR2 YYREEE (reference sequence). The DNA of the CDR3 is TGTGCCAGCAGCTTGGGGGGGGGAGGCACTGAAGCTTTCTTT. Amino acids: CASSLGGGGTEAFF.

The chain couples TRBV4-2 to TRBJ2-5; D unresolved. The CDR3 sequence is 14 residues long. V was trimmed by 4 bases and J by 4 bases, leaving 13 bases between them. Looked up from germline, CDR1 is LGHNA and CDR2 is YNFKEQ. CDR3: CASSPLGVLETQYF. The CDR3 nucleotides are TGTGCCAGCAGCCCCCTCGGCGTGTTAGAGACCCAGTACTTC.

A single count supports this clone. The chain is built from TRBV7-9 and TRBJ1-2, with D maybe TRBD1 (6 bases). V lost 7 bases and J 2 bases, leaving 14 bases between the germline ends. This CDR3 has 14 residues. CDR1 and CDR2 from the germline V gene are SEHNR and FQNEAQ (reference sequence). CDR3 DNA: TGTGCCAGCACCGGGGGGGCAAGAAACTATGGCTACACCTTC. This translates into CASTGGARNYGYTF.

This clone came up once. The rearrangement joins TRBV19 to TRBJ2-1; 8 positions match TRBD1. Germline V lookup: CDR1 LNHDA, CDR2 SQIVND (reference sequence). V shed 6 bases, J shed 8 bases, and the junction held 9 bases outside the gene matches. The CDR3 is 14 amino acids. CDR3: CASRPWDRRDEQFF. DNA of the CDR3: TGTGCCAGTAGACCGTGGGACAGGAGAGATGAGCAGTTCTTC.

The rearrangement joins TRBV6-5 to TRBJ1-1, with D possibly being TRBD1 (5 bases). Between the trimmed V and J ends, which lost 0 bases and 2 bases, there was a span of 10 bases. The CDR3 runs 15 residues. Germline assignment: CDR1 MNHEY and CDR2 SVGAGI. The CDR3: CASSYSGTLNTEAFF. DNA for the CDR3: TGTGCCAGCAGTTACTCAGGGACCCTCAACACTGAAGCTTTCTTT.

The chain uses TRBV6-5 and TRBJ2-2; a possible D gene is TRBD1 (6 bases). The CDR3 is 15 amino acids. Germline V gene data show CDR1 as MNHEY and CDR2 as SVGAGI. V shed 4 bases and J shed 5 bases, with 14 bases lying between them. The DNA for the CDR3 is TGTGCCAGCAGTTCCTATAGGGGGTTTACCGGGGAGCTGTTTTTT. It translates to CASSSYRGFTGELFF.

This chain links TRBV6-5 with TRBJ1-2; D perhaps matches TRBD1 (5 bases). V was cut by 0 bases and J by 5 bases, with 16 bases left in between. CDR3 length: 16 residues. Germline assignment: CDR1 MNHEY and CDR2 SVGAGI. This chain's CDR3 is CASSYSTPAGRYGYTF. In nucleotides, the CDR3 is TGTGCCAGCAGTTACTCTACGCCGGCGGGACGGTATGGCTACACCTTC.